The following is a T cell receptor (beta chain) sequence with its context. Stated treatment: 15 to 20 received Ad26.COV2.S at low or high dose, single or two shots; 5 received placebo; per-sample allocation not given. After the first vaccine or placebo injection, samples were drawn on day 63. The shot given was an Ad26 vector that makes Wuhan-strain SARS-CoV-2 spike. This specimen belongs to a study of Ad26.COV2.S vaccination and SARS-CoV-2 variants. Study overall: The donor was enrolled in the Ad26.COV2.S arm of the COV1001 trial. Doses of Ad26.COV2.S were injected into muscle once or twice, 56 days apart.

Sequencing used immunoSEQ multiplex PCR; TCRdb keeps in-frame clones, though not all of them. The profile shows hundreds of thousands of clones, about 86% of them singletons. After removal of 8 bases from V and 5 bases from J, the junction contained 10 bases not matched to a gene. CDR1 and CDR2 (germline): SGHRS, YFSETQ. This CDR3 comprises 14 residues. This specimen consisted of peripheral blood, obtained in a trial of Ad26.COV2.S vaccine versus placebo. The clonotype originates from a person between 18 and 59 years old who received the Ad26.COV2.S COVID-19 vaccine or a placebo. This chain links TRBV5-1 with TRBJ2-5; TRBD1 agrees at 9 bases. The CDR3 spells CASSQQGAWETQYF. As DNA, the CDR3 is TGCGCCAGTTCTCAACAGGGGGCATGGGAGACCCAGTACTTC.